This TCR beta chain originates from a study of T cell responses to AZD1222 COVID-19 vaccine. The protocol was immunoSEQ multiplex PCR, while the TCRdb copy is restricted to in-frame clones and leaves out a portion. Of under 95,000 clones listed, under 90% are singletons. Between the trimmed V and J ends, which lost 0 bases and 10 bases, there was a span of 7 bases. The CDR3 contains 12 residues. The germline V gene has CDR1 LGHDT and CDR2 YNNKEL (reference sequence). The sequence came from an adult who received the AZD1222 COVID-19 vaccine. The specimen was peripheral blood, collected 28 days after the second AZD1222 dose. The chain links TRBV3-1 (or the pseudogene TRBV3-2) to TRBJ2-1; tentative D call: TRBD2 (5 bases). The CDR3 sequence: CASSQEAVEQFF. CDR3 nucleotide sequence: TGTGCCAGCAGCCAAGAAGCGGTAGAGCAGTTCTTC.